This T cell receptor beta chain was sequenced for a study of cytomegalovirus exposure and HLA in healthy donors. The primer mix had 60 Vbeta and 13 Jbeta primers. Generated by immunoSEQ multiplex PCR, the TCRdb table keeps only in-frame clones and is missing some. The table lists tens of thousands of clones, 76% of them singletons. Germline V CDR1 and CDR2: KGHSH, LQKENI. The length of the CDR3 is 20 residues. The V gene end was trimmed by 2 bases and the J gene end by 6 bases; junction bases not matched to a gene: 15. The chain couples TRBV18 to TRBJ2-1; 14 positions agree with TRBD2. Sample: PBMCs. This sequence originates from a man younger than 35 in good health and CMV-seronegative. CDR3 loop: CASSPVPGLAGVSPLNEQFF. CDR3 bases: TGTGCCAGCTCACCAGTCCCGGGACTAGCGGGGGTTTCGCCACTCAATGAGCAGTTCTTC.